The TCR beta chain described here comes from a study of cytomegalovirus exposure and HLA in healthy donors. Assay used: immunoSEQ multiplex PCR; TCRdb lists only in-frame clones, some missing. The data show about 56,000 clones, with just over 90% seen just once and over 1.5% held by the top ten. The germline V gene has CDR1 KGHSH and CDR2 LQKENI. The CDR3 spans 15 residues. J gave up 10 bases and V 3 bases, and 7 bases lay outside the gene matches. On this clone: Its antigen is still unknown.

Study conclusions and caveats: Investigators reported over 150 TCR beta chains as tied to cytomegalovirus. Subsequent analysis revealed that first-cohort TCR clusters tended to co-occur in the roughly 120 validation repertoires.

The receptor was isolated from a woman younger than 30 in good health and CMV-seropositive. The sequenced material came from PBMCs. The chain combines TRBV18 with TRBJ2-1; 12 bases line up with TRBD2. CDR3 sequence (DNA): TGTGCCAGCTCACCCGTGGGACTAGCGGGCGAGGAGCAGTTCTTC. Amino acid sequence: CASSPVGLAGEEQFF.